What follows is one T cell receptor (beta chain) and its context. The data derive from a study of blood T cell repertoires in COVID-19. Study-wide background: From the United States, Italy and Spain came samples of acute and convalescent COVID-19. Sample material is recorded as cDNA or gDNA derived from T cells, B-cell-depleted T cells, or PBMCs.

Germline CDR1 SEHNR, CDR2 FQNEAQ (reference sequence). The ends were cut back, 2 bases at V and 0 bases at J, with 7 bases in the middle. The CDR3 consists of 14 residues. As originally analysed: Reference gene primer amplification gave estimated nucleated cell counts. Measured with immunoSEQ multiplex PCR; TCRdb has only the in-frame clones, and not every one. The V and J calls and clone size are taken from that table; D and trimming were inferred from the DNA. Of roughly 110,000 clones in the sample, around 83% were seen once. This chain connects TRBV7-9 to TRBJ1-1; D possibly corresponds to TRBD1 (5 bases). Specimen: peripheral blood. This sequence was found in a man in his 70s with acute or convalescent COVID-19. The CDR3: CASSLQGLNTEAFF. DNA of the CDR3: TGTGCCAGCAGCTTACAGGGTTTGAACACTGAAGCTTTCTTT.